A single count supports the clone carrying this TCR beta chain. The antigen remains unidentified. Repertoires were generated with immunoSEQ multiplex PCR, while TCRdb's copy carries only in-frame clones and drops some. The sample shows around 50,000 clones, about four fifths of them seen only once. The data originate from a study of Tregs in tolerant kidney transplant recipients. Study conclusions and caveats: Findings come from small patient numbers and require larger validation.

What was sequenced was CD4+ T cells from blood. This sequence originates from a human donor in good health.

CDR3 bases: TGTGCCTGGAGTGTAGTTGGCAGGGCTTTTTATGGCTACACCTTC. Translating gives CAWSVVGRAFYGYTF. The chain recombines TRBV30 with TRBJ1-2, with D perhaps TRBD1 (5 bases). Germline loops: CDR1 GTSNPN, CDR2 SVGIG (reference sequence). Between the trimmed V and J ends, which lost 0 bases and 5 bases, there was a span of 16 bases. The CDR3 has 15 residues.